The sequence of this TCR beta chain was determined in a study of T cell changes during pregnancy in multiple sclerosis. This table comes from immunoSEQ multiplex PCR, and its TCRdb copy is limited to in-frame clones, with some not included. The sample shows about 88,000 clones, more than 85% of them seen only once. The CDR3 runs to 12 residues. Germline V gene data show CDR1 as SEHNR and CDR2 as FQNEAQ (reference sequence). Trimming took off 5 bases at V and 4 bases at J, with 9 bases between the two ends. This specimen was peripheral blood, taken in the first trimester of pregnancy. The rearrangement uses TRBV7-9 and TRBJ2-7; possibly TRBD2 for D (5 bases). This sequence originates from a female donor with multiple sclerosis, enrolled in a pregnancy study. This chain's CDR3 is CASSPSGYEQYF. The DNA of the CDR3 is TGTGCCAGCAGCCCCTCGGGGTACGAGCAGTACTTC. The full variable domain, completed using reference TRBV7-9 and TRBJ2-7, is DTGVSQNPRHKITKRGQNVTFRCDPISEHNRLYWYRQTLGQGPEFLTYFQNEAQLEKSRLLSDRFSAERPKGSFSTLEIQRTEQGDSAMYLCASSPSGYEQYFGPGTRLTVT.